The 15 T cell receptor beta chains given below trace back to one sample, sequenced in a study of PD-1 blockade in classical Hodgkin lymphoma (dated by TCRdb to 2019 to 2021). The sample's time point label, in plain terms: cycle 2 day 1 (C2D1) of nivolumab. Every trial patient had relapsed after autologous stem cell transplantation, and cohorts A, B and C differed in prior brentuximab vedotin exposure. Libraries were built with the immunoSEQ multiplex PCR assay. Imported from immuneACCESS, the table was reduced by TCRdb to in-frame sequences with V and J called. These copies leave out some clones; in studies compared against another copy, an unresolved V gene accounts for under half, and the cause of the remainder is not known. The sample yields around 26,000 clones; 82% were counted once. Roughly 12% of the sample is taken by the ten largest. Sample: peripheral blood mononuclear cells (PBMCs), taken before the second cycle of nivolumab. The receptors derive from a human donor with classical Hodgkin lymphoma.

This chain connects TRBV19 to TRBJ1-1; the match to TRBD1 covers 7 bases. With 11 bases clipped from V and 4 bases from J, the junction kept 19 bases outside the gene matches. This CDR3 contains 16 residues. Germline loops: CDR1 LNHDA, CDR2 SQIVND (reference sequence). The CDR3 bases are TGTGCCGTAGAGGGGGGCAGGGGGTTCGGGAGCACTGAAGCTTTCTTT. Encoded protein: CAVEGGRGFGSTEAFF. The full variable domain, completed using reference TRBV19 and TRBJ1-1, is DGGITQSPKYLFRKEGQNVTLSCEQNLNHDAMYWYRQDPGQGLRLIYYSQIVNDFQKGDIAEGYSVSREKKESFPLTVTSAQKNPTAFYLCAVEGGRGFGSTEAFFGQGTRLTVV.

CDR3 sequence (DNA): TGTGCCATCAGTGACTGGAAAATAGCCAAAAACATTCAGTACTTC. Protein: CAISDWKIAKNIQYF. This chain uses TRBV10-3 with TRBJ2-4; D remains ambiguous. The CDR3 spans 15 residues. Germline V gives CDR1 ENHRY, CDR2 SYGVKD. The germline V and J ends were trimmed by 3 bases and 0 bases, with 9 bases remaining between them.

The chain combines TRBV19 with TRBJ1-2, with no clear D. The V end was cut by 4 bases, the J end by 2 bases, with 14 bases between. The CDR3 contains 15 residues. Germline-derived CDR1 and CDR2 are LNHDA and SQIVND (reference sequence). The CDR3 spells CASSTGSSGNYGYTF. The CDR3 nucleotides are TGTGCCAGTAGTACCGGATCTTCTGGGAACTATGGCTACACCTTC.

There are a few counts of this clone. V gene TRBV6-1 combines with J gene TRBJ2-5; 8 bases agree with TRBD1. V was clipped by 7 bases and J by 5 bases; unmatched bases: 12. Germline values: CDR1 MNHNS, CDR2 SASEGT. This CDR3 comprises 15 residues. This chain's CDR3 is CASIPPRGLDETQYF. The CDR3 DNA reads as TGTGCCAGCATTCCCCCCAGGGGGCTCGACGAGACCCAGTACTTC.

This rearrangement joins TRBV7-8 to TRBJ1-1, with D possibly matching TRBD1 (5 bases). The CDR3 spans 17 residues. The V gene's germline CDR1 is SGHVS and CDR2 FQNEAQ. Trimming shortened V by 2 bases and J by 0 bases, and 16 bases separated the two germline ends. CDR3 amino acids: CASSLLGGTPLNTEAFF. In DNA, the CDR3 is TGTGCCAGCAGCTTATTGGGGGGGACTCCCCTGAACACTGAAGCTTTCTTT.

The V call is TRBV4-3, the J call TRBJ2-1, with D maybe TRBD2 (5 bases). The CDR3 has 15 residues. Trimming stripped 5 bases from V and 3 bases from J, with 14 bases between. CDR1 and CDR2 (germline): LGHNA, YSLEER. The CDR3 spells CASSSSVEGYNEQFF. The CDR3 DNA reads TGCGCCAGCAGCTCTTCTGTAGAGGGCTACAATGAGCAGTTCTTC.

The chain recombines TRBV12-2 with TRBJ2-5. TRBV12-2 constitutes a pseudogene. CDR3 length: 14 residues. CDR3 nucleotide sequence: TGTGCAAGTCGCTCCACCCTCGACCAAGAGACCCAGTACTTC. Its protein product is CASRSTLDQETQYF.

The chain employs TRBV5-4 and TRBJ2-5; D is perhaps TRBD2 (6 bases). The CDR3 loop spans 14 amino acids. Per germline, CDR1 SGHNT and CDR2 YYREEE (reference sequence). Between the trimmed V and J ends, which lost 4 bases and 5 bases, there was a span of 15 bases. The CDR3 nucleotides are TGTGCCAGCAGCCCCCGTAGACTAGGCGAGACCCAGTACTTC. Its protein is CASSPRRLGETQYF.

This clone was counted only a few times. At the DNA level, this CDR3 is encoded by other sequences in the same sample as well. The chain carries TRBV7-2 and TRBJ2-7; 8 bases are a match to TRBD2. Trimming cost V 7 bases and J 6 bases; bases outside gene matches: 11. The CDR3 sequence is 14 residues long. Germline lookup yields CDR1 SGHTA and CDR2 FQGNSA. The CDR3 DNA reads as TGTGCCAGCAACAACGGGGGGGCCTTCGCCGAGCAGTACTTC. Encoded protein: CASNNGGAFAEQYF.

Judged by abundance, this clone is medium-sized (0.01 to 0.1%). The CDR3 loop reads CASSRQGVNYGYTF. DNA of the CDR3: TGTGCCAGCAGTAGACAGGGTGTAAACTATGGCTACACCTTC. The rearrangement joins TRBV6-1 to TRBJ1-2; 7 bases agree with TRBD1. V gave up 5 bases and J gave up 2 bases; unmatched junction bases: 5. Germline loops: CDR1 MNHNS, CDR2 SASEGT. CDR3 length: 14 residues.

This chain connects TRBV4-3 to TRBJ2-6, with D perhaps TRBD2 (5 bases). Germline assignment: CDR1 LGHNA and CDR2 YSLEER. V lost 0 bases and J lost 2, with 8 bases in between. The CDR3 covers 16 residues. CDR3: CASSQEIGAGANVLTF. As DNA, the CDR3 is TGCGCCAGCAGCCAAGAGATCGGGGCTGGGGCCAACGTCCTGACTTTC.

The V call is TRBV5-6, the J call TRBJ1-2; D call uncertain. Per the germline V gene, CDR1 is SGHDT and CDR2 is YYEEEE. The CDR3 runs to 12 residues. V was clipped by 2 bases and J by 2 bases, with 4 bases between them. The CDR3 protein is CASSFPNYGYTF. DNA for the CDR3: TGTGCCAGCAGCTTTCCCAACTATGGCTACACCTTC.

The chain employs TRBV4-3 and TRBJ1-2; TRBD1 might be the D (5 bases). CDR1 is LGHNA, CDR2 YSLEER, per germline. V gave up 3 bases and J gave up 5 bases, with 10 bases separating them. The length of the CDR3 is 13 residues. This chain's CDR3 is CASSHGRGYGYTF. The CDR3 DNA follows: TGCGCCAGCAGCCACGGTAGGGGATATGGCTACACCTTC.

The V call is TRBV6-5, the J call TRBJ2-7; D might be TRBD2 (6 bases). V lost 6 bases, J lost 3 bases, and 12 bases lay in between. Germline V gene sequence: CDR1 MNHEY, CDR2 SVGAGI. The CDR3 loop spans 13 amino acids. Here the CDR3 reads CASSTGTHYEQYF. In DNA, the CDR3 is TGTGCCAGCAGCACCGGGACTCACTACGAGCAGTACTTC.

On this clone: Other DNA sequences in the sample encode the same CDR3. The chain couples TRBV27 to TRBJ2-7, with D perhaps matching TRBD2 (5 bases). CDR1 is MNHEY, CDR2 SMNVEV, per germline (reference sequence). Trimming cost V 4 bases and J 0 bases, with 7 bases left between them. The CDR3 spans 13 residues. This chain's CDR3 is CASSSGDSYEQYF. The CDR3 DNA sequence: TGTGCCAGCAGTTCCGGGGACTCCTACGAGCAGTACTTC.